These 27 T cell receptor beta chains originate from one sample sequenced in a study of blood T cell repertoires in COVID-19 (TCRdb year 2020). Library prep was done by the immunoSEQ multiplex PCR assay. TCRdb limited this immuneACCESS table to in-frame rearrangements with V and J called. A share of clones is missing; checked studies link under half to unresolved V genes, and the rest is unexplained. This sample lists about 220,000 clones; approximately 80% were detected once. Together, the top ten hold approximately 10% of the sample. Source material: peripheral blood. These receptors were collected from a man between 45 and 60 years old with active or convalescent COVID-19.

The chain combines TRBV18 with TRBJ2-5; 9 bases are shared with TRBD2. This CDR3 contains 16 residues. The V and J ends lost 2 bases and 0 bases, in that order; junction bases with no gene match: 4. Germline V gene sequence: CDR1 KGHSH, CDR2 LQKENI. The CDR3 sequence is CASSPTASGDQETQYF. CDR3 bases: TGTGCCAGCTCACCAACGGCTAGCGGGGACCAAGAGACCCAGTACTTC.

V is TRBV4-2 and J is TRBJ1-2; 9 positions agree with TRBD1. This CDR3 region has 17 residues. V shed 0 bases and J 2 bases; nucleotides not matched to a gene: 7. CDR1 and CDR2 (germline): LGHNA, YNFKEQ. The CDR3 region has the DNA TGTGCCAGCAGCCAAGATCCGGTGGGACAGGGAAACTATGGCTACACCTTC. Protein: CASSQDPVGQGNYGYTF.

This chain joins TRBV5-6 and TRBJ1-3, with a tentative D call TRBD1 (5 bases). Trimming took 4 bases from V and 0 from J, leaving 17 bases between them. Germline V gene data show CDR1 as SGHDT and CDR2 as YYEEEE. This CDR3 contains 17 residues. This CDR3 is CASSPTMGRGSGNTIYF. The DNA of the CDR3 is TGTGCCAGCAGCCCAACTATGGGGCGCGGCTCTGGAAACACCATATATTTT. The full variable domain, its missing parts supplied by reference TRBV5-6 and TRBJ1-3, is DAGVTQSPTHLIKTRGQQVTLRCSPKSGHDTVSWYQQALGQGPQFIFQYYEEEERQRGNFPDRFSGHQFPNYSSELNVNALLLGDSALYLCASSPTMGRGSGNTIYFGEGSWLTVV.

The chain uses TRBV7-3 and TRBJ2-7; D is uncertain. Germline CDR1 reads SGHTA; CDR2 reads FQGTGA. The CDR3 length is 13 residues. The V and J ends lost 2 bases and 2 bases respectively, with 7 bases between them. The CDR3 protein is CASSLGRAYEQYF. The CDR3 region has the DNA TGTGCCAGCAGCTTAGGTCGGGCCTACGAGCAGTACTTC. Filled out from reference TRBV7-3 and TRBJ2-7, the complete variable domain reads GAGVSQTPSNKVTEKGKYVELRCDPISGHTALYWYRQSLGQGPEFLIYFQGTGAADDSGLPNDRFFAVRPEGSVSTLKIQRTERGDSAVYLCASSLGRAYEQYFGPGTRLTVT.

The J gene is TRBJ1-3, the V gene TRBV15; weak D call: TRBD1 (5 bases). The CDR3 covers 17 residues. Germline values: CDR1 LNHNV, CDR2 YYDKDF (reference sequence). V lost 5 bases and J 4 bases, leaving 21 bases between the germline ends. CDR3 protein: CATSVHFGGTRGNTIYF. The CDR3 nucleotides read TGTGCCACCAGCGTACACTTCGGAGGGACTCGAGGAAACACCATATATTTT.

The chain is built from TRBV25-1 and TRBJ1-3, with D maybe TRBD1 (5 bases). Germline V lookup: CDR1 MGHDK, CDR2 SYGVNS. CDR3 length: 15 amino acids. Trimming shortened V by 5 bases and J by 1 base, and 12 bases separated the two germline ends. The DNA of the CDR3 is TGTGCCAGCAGTCTGCCGGGGGGGTCTGGAAACACCATATATTTT. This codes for CASSLPGGSGNTIYF.

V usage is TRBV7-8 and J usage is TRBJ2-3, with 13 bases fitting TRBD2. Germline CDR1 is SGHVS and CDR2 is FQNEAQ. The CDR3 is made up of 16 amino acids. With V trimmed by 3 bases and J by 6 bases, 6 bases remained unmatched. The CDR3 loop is CASSLTSGGWMDTQYF. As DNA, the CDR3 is TGTGCCAGCAGCTTGACTAGCGGGGGGTGGATGGATACGCAGTATTTT.

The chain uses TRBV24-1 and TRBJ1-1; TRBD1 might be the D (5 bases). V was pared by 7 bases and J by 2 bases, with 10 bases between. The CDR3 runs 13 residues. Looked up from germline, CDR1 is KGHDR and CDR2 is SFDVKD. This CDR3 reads CATSEGLNTEAFF. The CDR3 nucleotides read TGTGCCACCAGCGAGGGACTCAACACTGAAGCTTTCTTT.

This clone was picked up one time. The CDR3 protein is CASSTLTAGELFF. DNA for the CDR3: TGTGCCAGCAGTACTTTAACCGCCGGGGAGCTGTTTTTT. The chain uses TRBV12-3 or TRBV12-4 and TRBJ2-2; D gene uncertain. This CDR3 is 13 amino acids long. V was pared by 5 bases and J by 6 bases, with 10 bases between.

CDR3 coding DNA: TGTGCCAGCAGCACAGAAAGTGACCCATATGGCTACACCTTC. Its translation: CASSTESDPYGYTF. The rearrangement links TRBV7-9 to TRBJ1-2, with no clear D. The CDR3 is made up of 14 amino acids. Per the germline V gene, CDR1 is SEHNR and CDR2 is FQNEAQ (reference sequence). Trimming pared 5 bases from V and 5 bases from J, leaving 15 bases between.

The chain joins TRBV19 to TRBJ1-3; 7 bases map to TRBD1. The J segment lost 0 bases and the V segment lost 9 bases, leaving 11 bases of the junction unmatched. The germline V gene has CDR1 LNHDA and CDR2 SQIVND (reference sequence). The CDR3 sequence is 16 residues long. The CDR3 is CASSRGTLFSGNTIYF. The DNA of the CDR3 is TGTGCCAGCAGCAGGGGGACCCTCTTCTCTGGAAACACCATATATTTT.

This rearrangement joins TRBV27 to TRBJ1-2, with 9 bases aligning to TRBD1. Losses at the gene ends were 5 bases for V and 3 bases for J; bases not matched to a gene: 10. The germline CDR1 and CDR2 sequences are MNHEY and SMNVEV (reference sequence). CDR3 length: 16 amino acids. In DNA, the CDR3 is TGTGCCAGCAGTGGAGGGACCGGACAGGGGTACTATGGCTACACCTTC. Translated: CASSGGTGQGYYGYTF.

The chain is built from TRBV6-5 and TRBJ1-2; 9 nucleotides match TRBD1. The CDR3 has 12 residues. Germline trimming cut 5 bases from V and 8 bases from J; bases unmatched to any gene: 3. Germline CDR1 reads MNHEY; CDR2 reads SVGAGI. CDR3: CASSRQGVGYTF. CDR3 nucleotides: TGTGCCAGCAGTCGACAGGGGGTCGGCTACACCTTC.

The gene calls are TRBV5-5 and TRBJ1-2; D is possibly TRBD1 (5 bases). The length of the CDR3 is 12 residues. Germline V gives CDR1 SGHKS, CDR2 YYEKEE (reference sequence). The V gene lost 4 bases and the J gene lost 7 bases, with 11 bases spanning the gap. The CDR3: CASSPQGSGYTF. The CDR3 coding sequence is TGTGCCAGCAGCCCCCAGGGAAGTGGCTACACCTTC.

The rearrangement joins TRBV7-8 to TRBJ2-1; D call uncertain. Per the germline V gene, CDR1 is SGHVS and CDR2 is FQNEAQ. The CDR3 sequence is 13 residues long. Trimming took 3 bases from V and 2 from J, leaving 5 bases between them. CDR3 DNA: TGTGCCAGCAGCTTGGCAGCCTACAATGAGCAGTTCTTC. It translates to CASSLAAYNEQFF.

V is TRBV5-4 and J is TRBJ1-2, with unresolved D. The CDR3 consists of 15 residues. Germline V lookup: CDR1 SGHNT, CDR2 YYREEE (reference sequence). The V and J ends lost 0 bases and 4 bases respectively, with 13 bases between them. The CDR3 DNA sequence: TGTGCCAGCAGCTTGGCACACACCACCCCCTATGGCTACACCTTC. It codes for CASSLAHTTPYGYTF.

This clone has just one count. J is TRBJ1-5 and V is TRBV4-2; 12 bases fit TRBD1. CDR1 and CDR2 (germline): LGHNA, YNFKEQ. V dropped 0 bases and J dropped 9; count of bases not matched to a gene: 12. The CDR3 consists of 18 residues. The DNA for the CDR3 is TGTGCCAGCAGCCAAGACCCACCCGGGACAGGGGGCTCTGGGCCCCAGCATTTT. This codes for CASSQDPPGTGGSGPQHF.

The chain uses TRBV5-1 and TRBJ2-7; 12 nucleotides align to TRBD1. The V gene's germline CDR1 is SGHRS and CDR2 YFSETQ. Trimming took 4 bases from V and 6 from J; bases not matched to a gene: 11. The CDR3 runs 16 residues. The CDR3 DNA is TGCGCCAGCAGCAGACTCTCCGGGACAGGGGGCCGCGAGCAGTACTTC. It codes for CASSRLSGTGGREQYF.

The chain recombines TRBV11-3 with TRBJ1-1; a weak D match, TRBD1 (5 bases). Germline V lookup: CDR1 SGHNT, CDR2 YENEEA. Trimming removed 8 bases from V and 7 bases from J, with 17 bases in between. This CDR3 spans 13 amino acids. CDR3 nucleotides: TGTGCCAGCTCCTTTGGGGCGCTCGGTGAAGCTTTCTTT. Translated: CASSFGALGEAFF. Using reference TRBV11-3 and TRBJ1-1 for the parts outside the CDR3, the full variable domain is EAGVVQSPRYKIIEKKQPVAFWCNPISGHNTLYWYLQNLGQGPELLIRYENEEAVDDSQLPKDRFSAERLKGVDSTLKIQPAELGDSAVYLCASSFGALGEAFFGQGTRLTVV.

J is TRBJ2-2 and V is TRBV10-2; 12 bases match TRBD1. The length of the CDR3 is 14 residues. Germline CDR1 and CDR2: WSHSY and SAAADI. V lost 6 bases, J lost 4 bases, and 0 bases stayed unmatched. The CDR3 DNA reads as TGCGCCAGCAGGGGACAGGGGGCCACCGGGGAGCTGTTTTTT. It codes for CASRGQGATGELFF.

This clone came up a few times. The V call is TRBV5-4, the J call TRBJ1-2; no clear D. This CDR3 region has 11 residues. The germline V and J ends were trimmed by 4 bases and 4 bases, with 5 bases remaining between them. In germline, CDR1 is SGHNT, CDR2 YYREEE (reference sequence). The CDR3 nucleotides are TGTGCCAGCAGCCGCAGCTATGGCTACACCTTC. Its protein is CASSRSYGYTF.

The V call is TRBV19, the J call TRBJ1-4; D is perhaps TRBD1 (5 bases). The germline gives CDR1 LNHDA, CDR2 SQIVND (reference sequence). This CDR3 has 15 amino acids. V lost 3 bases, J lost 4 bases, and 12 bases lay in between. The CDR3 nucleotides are TGTGCCAGTAGTATTTATGGGCAGGGTAATGAAAAACTGTTTTTT. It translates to CASSIYGQGNEKLFF.

This CDR3 is CASSPWGGSDGYTF. CDR3 nucleotides: TGTGCCAGCAGTCCCTGGGGAGGGTCGGATGGCTACACCTTC. This chain links TRBV6-5 with TRBJ1-2; D remains unclear. CDR1 is MNHEY, CDR2 SVGAGI, per germline. The CDR3 covers 14 residues. The ends were cut back, 5 bases at V and 6 bases at J, with 16 bases in the middle.

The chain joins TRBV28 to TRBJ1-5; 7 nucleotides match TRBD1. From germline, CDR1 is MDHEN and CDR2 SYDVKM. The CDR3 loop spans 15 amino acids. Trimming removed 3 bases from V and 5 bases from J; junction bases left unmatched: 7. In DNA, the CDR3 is TGTGCCAGCAGTTTTAACAAGGGGGCCCATCAGCCCCAGCATTTT. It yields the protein CASSFNKGAHQPQHF.

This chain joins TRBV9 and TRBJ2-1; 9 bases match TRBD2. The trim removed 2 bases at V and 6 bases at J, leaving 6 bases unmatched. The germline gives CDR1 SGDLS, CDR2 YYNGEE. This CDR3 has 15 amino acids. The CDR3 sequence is CASSVGTSQSNEQFF. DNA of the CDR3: TGTGCCAGCAGCGTCGGGACTAGCCAGAGCAATGAGCAGTTCTTC.

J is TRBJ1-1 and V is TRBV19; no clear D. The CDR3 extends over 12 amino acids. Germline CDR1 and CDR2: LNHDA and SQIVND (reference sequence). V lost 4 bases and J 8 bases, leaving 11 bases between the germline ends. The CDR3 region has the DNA TGTGCCAGTAGTAATCCGGGAGGGGAAGCTTTCTTT. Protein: CASSNPGGEAFF. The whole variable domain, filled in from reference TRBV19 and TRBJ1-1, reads DGGITQSPKYLFRKEGQNVTLSCEQNLNHDAMYWYRQDPGQGLRLIYYSQIVNDFQKGDIAEGYSVSREKKESFPLTVTSAQKNPTAFYLCASSNPGGEAFFGQGTRLTVV.

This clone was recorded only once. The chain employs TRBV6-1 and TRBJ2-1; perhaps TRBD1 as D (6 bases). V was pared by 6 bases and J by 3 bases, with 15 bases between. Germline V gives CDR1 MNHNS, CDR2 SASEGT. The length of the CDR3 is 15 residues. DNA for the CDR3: TGTGCCAGCAGGTATTCCGGGACAAGCTACAATGAGCAGTTCTTC. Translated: CASRYSGTSYNEQFF.